These 4 T cell receptor beta chains were all obtained from the same sample, sequenced in a study of cytomegalovirus exposure and HLA in healthy donors (dated by TCRdb to about 2017). The method was the immunoSEQ multiplex PCR assay. The multiplex PCR relied on a mix of 60 forward primers for TCR Vbeta segments and 13 reverse primers for TCR Jbeta segments. TCRdb's version of the immuneACCESS table is confined to in-frame rearrangements and falls short of the full clone set. An unresolved V gene accounts for under half of the shortfall where checked; the remainder is of unknown origin. The sample table on file contains under 120,000 clones. Together, the top ten hold 0.55% to 0.6% of the sample. The specimen was PBMCs. The receptor source for this set is a man aged 45-60 years in good health and CMV-seronegative.

The chain employs TRBV5-8 and TRBJ2-7; TRBD1 matches 7 bases. CDR1 and CDR2 from the germline V gene are SGHTS and YDEGEE. With V trimmed by 2 bases and J by 4 bases, 12 bases remained unmatched. The CDR3 runs to 16 residues. The CDR3 sequence is CASSFSRGQPVYEQYF. DNA of the CDR3: TGTGCCAGCAGCTTCTCCCGGGGACAGCCTGTGTACGAGCAGTACTTC.

The chain links TRBV5-4 to TRBJ1-3, with unresolved D. The CDR3 sequence is 11 residues long. Trimming removed 9 bases at V and 8 bases at J, with 12 bases between. Germline V gives CDR1 SGHNT, CDR2 YYREEE (reference sequence). Here the CDR3 DNA reads TGTGCCAACCCAGTCGGAGACACCATATATTTT. This encodes CANPVGDTIYF.

The chain joins TRBV4-3 to TRBJ2-3, with D perhaps TRBD2 (6 bases). This CDR3 region has 16 residues. The V gene's germline CDR1 is LGHNA and CDR2 YSLEER. V lost 0 bases and J 5 bases, leaving 15 bases between the germline ends. The CDR3 DNA sequence: TGCGCCAGCAGCCAAGAATGGCAGGCCGGGGGAGATACGCAGTATTTT. This encodes CASSQEWQAGGDTQYF.

This chain uses TRBV14 with TRBJ2-5; 7 bases are shared with TRBD1. CDR3 length: 14 amino acids. CDR1 and CDR2 from the germline V gene are SGHDN and FVKESK. Losses at the gene ends were 5 bases for V and 6 bases for J; bases not matched to a gene: 9. CDR3 DNA: TGTGCCAGCAGCTCAGACAGGGAAGGACAGACCCAGTACTTC. Amino acid sequence: CASSSDREGQTQYF.